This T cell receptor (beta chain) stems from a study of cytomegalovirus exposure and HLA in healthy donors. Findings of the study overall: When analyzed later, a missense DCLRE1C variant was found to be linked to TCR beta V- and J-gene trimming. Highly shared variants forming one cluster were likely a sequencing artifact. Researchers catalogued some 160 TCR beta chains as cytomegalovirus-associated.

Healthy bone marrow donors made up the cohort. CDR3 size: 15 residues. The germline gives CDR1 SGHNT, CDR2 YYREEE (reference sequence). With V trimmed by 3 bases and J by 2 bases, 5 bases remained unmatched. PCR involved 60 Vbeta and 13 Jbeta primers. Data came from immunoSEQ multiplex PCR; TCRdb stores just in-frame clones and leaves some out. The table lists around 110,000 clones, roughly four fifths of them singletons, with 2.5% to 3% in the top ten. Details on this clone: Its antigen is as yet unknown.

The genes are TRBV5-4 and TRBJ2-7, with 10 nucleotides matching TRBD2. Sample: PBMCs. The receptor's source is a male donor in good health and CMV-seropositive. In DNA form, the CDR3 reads TGTGCCAGCAGCTCCTCGGGGACTAGCGCCTACGAGCAGTACTTC. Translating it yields CASSSSGTSAYEQYF. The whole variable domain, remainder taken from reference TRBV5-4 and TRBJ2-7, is ETGVTQSPTHLIKTRGQQVTLRCSSQSGHNTVSWYQQALGQGPQFIFQYYREEENGRGNFPPRFSGLQFPNYSSELNVNALELDDSALYLCASSSSGTSAYEQYFGPGTRLTVT.